These 30 T cell receptor beta chains share one sample of origin, sequenced in a study of T-cell memory formation after mild COVID-19. TCRdb re-analysed the 5' RACE reads in MiXCR, keeping a single row per CDR3 protein. The data show 100,000 or so distinct CDR3 sequences, around 10% seen once. Sample: PBMCs or a T cell subset sorted from them (not recorded which). These receptors all stem from a man younger than 30 who had mild COVID-19 (a few samples of this study predate the infection). Cell type and time point are not known.

This sequence joins TRBV27 and TRBJ2-1, with D unresolved. Trimming removed 6 bases from V and 8 bases from J, with 8 bases in between. The CDR3 totals 11 residues. The germline CDR1 and CDR2 sequences are MNHEY and SMNVEV (reference sequence). The CDR3 nucleotides read TGTGCCAGCAGCATCGGGCATGAGCAGTTCTTC. Amino acids: CASSIGHEQFF.

This clonotype was observed a few times. This chain joins TRBV12-3 or TRBV12-4 and TRBJ1-5; the match to TRBD1 covers 8 bases. The ends lost 1 base at V and 5 bases at J; junction bases unmatched: 13. This CDR3 comprises 18 residues. The CDR3 region is CASSLGGISGTGDQPQHF. The DNA for the CDR3 is TGTGCCAGCAGTTTAGGGGGAATCTCCGGGACAGGTGATCAGCCCCAGCATTTT.

In this sample, this clonotype turned up a few times. The chain carries TRBV24-1 and TRBJ2-3; D ambiguous. The CDR3 is made up of 14 amino acids. V lost 3 bases, J lost 3 bases, and 9 bases lay in between. The germline V gene encodes CDR1 KGHDR and CDR2 SFDVKD. In nucleotides, the CDR3 is TGTGCCACCAGTGATCACCGAGCAACAGATACGCAGTATTTT. Translated: CATSDHRATDTQYF.

This clonotype was counted between two and nine times. The genes are TRBV29-1 and TRBJ2-1; the match to TRBD2 covers 10 bases. V lost 5 bases, J lost 10 bases, and 5 bases stayed unmatched. The CDR3 totals 12 residues. The germline gives CDR1 SQVTM, CDR2 ANQGSEA. The CDR3 spells CSVSGGDGEQFF. CDR3 nucleotides: TGCAGCGTTAGCGGGGGGGACGGGGAGCAGTTCTTC.

The table lists this clonotype with many counts. The V call is TRBV7-9, the J call TRBJ2-3; D might be TRBD2 (6 bases). The CDR3 covers 16 residues. Trimming took 8 bases from V and 0 from J, leaving 18 bases between them. Per the germline V gene, CDR1 is SEHNR and CDR2 is FQNEAQ (reference sequence). CDR3 DNA: TGTGCCAGCCTGGGGGGTGCCGGGACTAGCACAGATACGCAGTATTTT. It is translated as CASLGGAGTSTDTQYF.

The chain links TRBV7-9 to TRBJ2-5, with TRBD1 identical over 8 bases. CDR3 length: 14 amino acids. The J segment lost 6 bases and the V segment lost 5 bases, leaving 8 bases of the junction unmatched. Germline CDR1 and CDR2: SEHNR and FQNEAQ (reference sequence). The CDR3 DNA follows: TGTGCCAGCAGCCCCCCGGACAGGGAAAAGACCCAGTACTTC. This encodes CASSPPDREKTQYF. The full variable domain, its missing parts supplied by reference TRBV7-9 and TRBJ2-5, is DTGVSQNPRHKITKRGQNVTFRCDPISEHNRLYWYRQTLGQGPEFLTYFQNEAQLEKSRLLSDRFSAERPKGSFSTLEIQRTEQGDSAMYLCASSPPDREKTQYFGPGTRLLVL.

This clonotype showed up many times. The rearrangement joins TRBV6-2 or TRBV6-3 to TRBJ2-3; no clear D gene. Germline lookup yields CDR1 MNHEY and CDR2 SVGEGT. Trimming took 1 base from V and 7 from J, leaving 18 bases between them. The CDR3 covers 16 residues. CDR3 nucleotides: TGTGCCAGCAGTTACTGGTCGGCAGGCCGGGTGAATACGCAGTATTTT. Translated, it gives CASSYWSAGRVNTQYF.

The chain employs TRBV4-1 and TRBJ2-1; D remains unclear. CDR3 length: 12 amino acids. The germline V gene has CDR1 MGHRA and CDR2 YSYEKL. Trimming took off 4 bases at V and 7 bases at J, with 8 bases between the two ends. CDR3 protein: CASSLAENEQFF. The CDR3 bases are TGCGCCAGCAGCCTCGCGGAAAATGAGCAGTTCTTC.

A few counts support this clonotype. This chain links TRBV28 with TRBJ2-5, with unresolved D. The CDR3 consists of 16 residues. Trimming left V 6 bases short and J 4 bases short, with 21 bases between. Germline lookup yields CDR1 MDHEN and CDR2 SYDVKM. The CDR3 loop reads CASSHRGATRGETQYF. CDR3 DNA: TGTGCCAGCAGCCACAGAGGAGCAACCCGAGGAGAGACCCAGTACTTC.

The V gene is TRBV6-5, the J gene TRBJ2-7; D call uncertain. The CDR3 extends over 14 amino acids. Trimming shortened V by 2 bases and J by 3 bases, and 11 bases separated the two germline ends. Germline V gives CDR1 MNHEY, CDR2 SVGAGI. CDR3: CASSYRPGGYEQYF. The CDR3, as DNA: TGTGCCAGCAGTTACCGTCCCGGTGGCTACGAGCAGTACTTC.

This clonotype was found many times. V is TRBV7-2 and J is TRBJ1-1; TRBD1 agrees at 7 bases. The germline V gene has CDR1 SGHTA and CDR2 FQGNSA. With V trimmed by 4 bases and J by 4 bases, 3 bases remained unmatched. The CDR3 loop spans 13 amino acids. The CDR3: CASSYRQGTEAFF. In nucleotides, the CDR3 is TGTGCCAGCAGCTACCGACAGGGCACTGAAGCTTTCTTT.

This clonotype was observed at least ten times. V gene TRBV6-5 combines with J gene TRBJ2-3; D unclear. The length of the CDR3 is 15 residues. Germline V gene sequence: CDR1 MNHEY, CDR2 SVGAGI. V lost 8 bases to trimming and J lost 4 bases, with 19 bases between them. CDR3: CASCSSPSSADTQYF. CDR3 DNA sequence: TGTGCCAGCTGCAGTAGCCCCTCGAGCGCAGATACGCAGTATTTT.

This rearrangement joins TRBV7-8 to TRBJ1-4; 7 bases align to TRBD1. The CDR3 runs to 15 residues. Germline CDR1 reads SGHVS; CDR2 reads FQNEAQ. The junction had 9 bases not matched to a gene; V was cut back by 4 bases and J by 7 bases. The CDR3 reads CASSSSGRGSEKLFF. The CDR3 DNA reads as TGTGCCAGCAGCTCCTCGGGCAGGGGGAGTGAAAAACTGTTTTTT.

The chain links TRBV7-2 to TRBJ1-5, with 8 bases matching TRBD1. Germline V gene data show CDR1 as SGHTA and CDR2 as FQGNSA. V gave up 4 bases and J gave up 4 bases; unmatched junction bases: 0. The CDR3 is 13 residues long. The CDR3 DNA reads as TGTGCCAGCAGCTGGACAGGGAATCAGCCCCAGCATTTT. Translating gives CASSWTGNQPQHF.

This clonotype was seen a handful of times. As DNA, the CDR3 is TGTGCCAGCAGTTTAGAGACAGGGTTGGGGAGTAGCACAGATACGCAGTATTTT. It encodes CASSLETGLGSSTDTQYF. This chain links TRBV28 with TRBJ2-3, with 7 bases aligning to TRBD1. The CDR3 spans 18 residues. Germline CDR1 MDHEN, CDR2 SYDVKM. V lost 2 bases, J lost 0 bases, and 11 bases stayed unmatched.

A few counts support this clonotype. The V gene is TRBV6-2 or TRBV6-3, the J gene TRBJ2-5, with D perhaps matching TRBD2 (6 bases). CDR3 size: 16 residues. V lost 0 bases and J lost 4, with 15 bases in between. Germline lookup yields CDR1 MNHEY and CDR2 SVGEGT. CDR3 residues: CASSYSMRGGGETQYF. As DNA, the CDR3 is TGTGCCAGCAGTTACTCGATGCGGGGCGGAGGAGAGACCCAGTACTTC.

This clonotype was counted between two and nine times. The chain is built from TRBV20-1 and TRBJ2-1, with D hard to call. CDR1 is DFQATT, CDR2 SNEGSKA, per germline (reference sequence). The V and J ends lost 0 bases and 7 bases respectively, with 10 bases between them. CDR3 length equals 13 residues. The CDR3 DNA reads TGCAGTGCTAGAGAACCACTGTTGAATGAGCAGTTCTTC. This translates into CSAREPLLNEQFF.

This clonotype was found a few times. The chain joins TRBV24-1 to TRBJ2-7; the match to TRBD1 covers 7 bases. J was trimmed by 7 bases and V by 3 bases; bases with no gene match: 26. CDR3 length equals 20 residues. The germline V gene encodes CDR1 KGHDR and CDR2 SFDVKD. The CDR3 loop reads CATSDPTSGQLSYYFGEQYV. CDR3 bases: TGTGCCACCAGTGATCCAACCTCGGGACAGTTATCTTATTATTTTGGGGAGCAGTACGTC.

This clonotype came up a few times. The rearrangement joins TRBV9 to TRBJ1-1; D gene ambiguous. This CDR3 region has 14 residues. The ends were cut back, 4 bases at V and 4 bases at J, with 14 bases in the middle. CDR1 and CDR2 (germline): SGDLS, YYNGEE. The CDR3 reads CASSTSGGSTEAFF. The CDR3 DNA reads as TGTGCCAGCAGCACCAGCGGAGGGAGCACTGAAGCTTTCTTT.

In this sample, this clonotype turned up a few times. V usage is TRBV4-1 and J usage is TRBJ2-7, with D perhaps matching TRBD1 (6 bases). CDR1 and CDR2 from the germline V gene are MGHRA and YSYEKL. V gave up 5 bases and J gave up 2 bases, with 13 bases separating them. The CDR3 is 14 amino acids. CDR3 amino acids: CASSANKGAYEQYF. The DNA of the CDR3 is TGCGCCAGCAGCGCAAACAAGGGGGCCTACGAGCAGTACTTC.

The rearrangement joins TRBV12-3 or TRBV12-4 to TRBJ1-5; 9 bases are a match to TRBD1. This CDR3 region has 19 residues. V was clipped by 5 bases and J by 0 bases; unmatched bases: 14. The CDR3 sequence: CASSPQLRDRVDSNQPQHF. The CDR3 bases are TGTGCCAGCAGTCCGCAACTCCGGGACAGGGTTGATAGCAATCAGCCCCAGCATTTT.

CDR3 in amino acids: CASSIDQSPSVYF. The CDR3 nucleotides are TGTGCCAGTAGTATAGATCAGTCTCCTAGTGTGTACTTC. The V call is TRBV19, the J call TRBJ2-4; D remains unclear. Trimming cost V 0 bases and J 15 bases, with 15 bases left between them. This CDR3 has 13 amino acids. CDR1 LNHDA and CDR2 SQIVND come from the germline V gene (reference sequence).

The genes are TRBV12-3 or TRBV12-4 and TRBJ1-2; 8 bases fit TRBD1. The CDR3 is 13 residues long. V shed 7 bases and J 5 bases; nucleotides not matched to a gene: 6. CDR3: CASNRGTQYGYTF. DNA for the CDR3: TGTGCCAGCAACAGGGGGACACAGTATGGCTACACCTTC.

The genes are TRBV6-5 and TRBJ1-2, with 7 bases matching TRBD1. The CDR3 runs 14 residues. CDR1 is MNHEY and CDR2 is SVGAGI in the germline V gene. The junction had 2 bases not matched to a gene; V was cut back by 0 bases and J by 4 bases. The CDR3 coding sequence is TGTGCCAGCAGTTACTCCCGGGACAGCTATGGCTACACCTTC. Its protein is CASSYSRDSYGYTF.

This clonotype was seen a handful of times. This chain connects TRBV28 to TRBJ1-2, with TRBD1 matching 7 bases. This CDR3 is 16 amino acids long. V lost 5 bases, J lost 1 base, and 10 bases stayed unmatched. CDR1 MDHEN and CDR2 SYDVKM come from the germline V gene. The CDR3 is CASSLPGQIFNYGYTF. CDR3 nucleotides: TGTGCCAGCAGTCTACCGGGACAGATTTTTAACTATGGCTACACCTTC.

The table lists this clonotype with a few counts. This chain links TRBV7-2 with TRBJ2-2, with 13 positions matching TRBD2. The germline CDR1 and CDR2 sequences are SGHTA and FQGNSA. Losses at the gene ends were 5 bases for V and 0 bases for J; bases not matched to a gene: 12. This CDR3 contains 20 residues. The CDR3 reads CASSNQLAGGPGTNTGELFF. CDR3 bases: TGTGCCAGCAGCAACCAACTAGCGGGGGGGCCTGGTACGAACACCGGGGAGCTGTTTTTT.

The chain joins TRBV4-2 to TRBJ1-6, with D possibly being TRBD1 (5 bases). CDR1 LGHNA and CDR2 YNFKEQ come from the germline V gene. V shed 5 bases and J shed 7 bases, with 15 bases lying between them. There are 15 residues in the CDR3. The CDR3 DNA reads TGTGCCAGCAGCAAGTCTTCGCAGGGCAATTCACCCCTCCACTTT. Amino acid sequence: CASSKSSQGNSPLHF.

The sample holds a few counts of this clonotype. The chain combines TRBV5-1 with TRBJ2-3; TRBD1 might be the D (6 bases). The CDR3 is made up of 14 amino acids. CDR1 and CDR2 from the germline V gene are SGHRS and YFSETQ. The V and J ends lost 7 bases and 6 bases respectively, with 18 bases between them. The CDR3 region has the DNA TGCGCCAGCTGCACAGGGTTCGATGGGGATACGCAGTATTTT. Amino acid sequence: CASCTGFDGDTQYF.

The V and J genes are TRBV24-1 and TRBJ2-1; D might be TRBD1 (6 bases). The CDR3 spans 12 residues. Germline assignment: CDR1 KGHDR and CDR2 SFDVKD. Trimming took off 9 bases at V and 7 bases at J, with 12 bases between the two ends. The CDR3 sequence is CATAYRVNEQFF. The CDR3 DNA sequence: TGTGCCACCGCCTACAGGGTGAATGAGCAGTTCTTC.

The chain employs TRBV14 and TRBJ2-7; tentative D call: TRBD1 (5 bases). The germline V and J ends were trimmed by 1 base and 4 bases, with 17 bases remaining between them. CDR3 length: 16 amino acids. Germline V lookup: CDR1 SGHDN, CDR2 FVKESK. The CDR3 DNA is TGTGCCAGCAGCCAAGTGGATGCGACAGCAAGGTACGAGCAGTACTTC. It is translated as CASSQVDATARYEQYF.